Following are 22 T cell receptor beta chains from one sample sequenced in a study of post-analysis software for immune sequencing data. General study findings and limits: In patients, a few TRBV segments were more frequent than in controls, with TRBV5-6, TRBV5-1 and TRBV20-1 among them.

Their specific antigens are unknown. Each TCR beta cDNA library carried unique molecular identifiers. Using its own MiXCR run on the PCR reads, TCRdb lists one record per CDR3 protein. Of roughly 570,000 distinct CDR3 sequences listed, 34% were seen once; the top ten hold about 5.6%. Specimen: blood. These receptors were taken from a girl aged 2 to 17 with multiple sclerosis.

The chain joins TRBV11-2 to TRBJ2-1, with 9 positions matching TRBD1. From germline, CDR1 is SGHAT and CDR2 FQNNGV. The CDR3 runs 14 residues. V dropped 3 bases and J dropped 7; count of bases not matched to a gene: 4. The CDR3 coding sequence is TGTGCCAGCAGCTTCGTAGGGACAGGGAATGAGCAGTTCTTC. Translation: CASSFVGTGNEQFF.

J is TRBJ2-5 and V is TRBV5-1, with 8 positions matching TRBD1. Germline V gene lookup returns CDR1 SGHRS and CDR2 YFSETQ. V gave up 0 bases and J gave up 4 bases; unmatched junction bases: 8. The CDR3 sequence is 16 residues long. The CDR3: CASSLANQGAGETQYF. The DNA of the CDR3 is TGCGCCAGCAGCTTGGCCAACCAGGGGGCGGGAGAGACCCAGTACTTC.

This clonotype showed up just a few times. This chain connects TRBV25-1 to TRBJ2-5; D may be TRBD1 (5 bases). The germline gives CDR1 MGHDK, CDR2 SYGVNS. There are 14 residues in the CDR3. Trimming shortened V by 5 bases and J by 3 bases, and 13 bases separated the two germline ends. This CDR3 reads CASSMQGGEETQYF. The CDR3 DNA is TGTGCCAGCAGTATGCAGGGCGGAGAAGAGACCCAGTACTTC.

The genes are TRBV20-1 and TRBJ2-5; D is unresolved. The CDR3 runs to 14 residues. Trimming removed 4 bases from V and 5 bases from J, with 17 bases in between. From germline, CDR1 is DFQATT and CDR2 SNEGSKA (reference sequence). The DNA for the CDR3 is TGCAGTGCTACCCGGACGACCGGGCGGGAGACCCAGTACTTC. It yields the protein CSATRTTGRETQYF.

This clonotype was detected a few times. A much larger clone lies a single base off, so this may be a read error. The chain uses TRBV20-1 and TRBJ2-7, with TRBD2 matching over 8 bases. V was clipped by 7 bases and J by 7 bases; unmatched bases: 18. Germline V CDR1 and CDR2: DFQATT, SNEGSKA (reference sequence). There are 15 residues in the CDR3. As DNA, the CDR3 is TGCAGTGTTATCGGGGGGGGTGCAAACTACAATGAGCAGTACTTC. It encodes CSVIGGGANYNEQYF.

The rearrangement links TRBV2 to TRBJ2-7; D unresolved. Trimming pared 0 bases from V and 8 bases from J, leaving 14 bases between. This CDR3 contains 14 residues. The germline V gene encodes CDR1 SNHLY and CDR2 FYNNEI. CDR3 amino acids: CASSEAGGVFQQYF. The DNA of the CDR3 is TGTGCCAGCAGTGAAGCGGGTGGGGTATTCCAGCAGTACTTC.

This clonotype was seen a few times. The chain uses TRBV25-1 and TRBJ1-1; 8 nucleotides line up with TRBD1. Germline V gene sequence: CDR1 MGHDK, CDR2 SYGVNS. Trimming removed 0 bases from V and 13 bases from J; junction bases left unmatched: 10. The CDR3 is 14 amino acids. This CDR3 is CASSEYPGTGHFFF. For the CDR3, the DNA is TGTGCCAGCAGTGAATATCCGGGGACAGGCCACTTTTTCTTT. The entire variable domain, with the rest obtained from reference TRBV25-1 and TRBJ1-1, is as follows: EADIYQTPRYLVIGTGKKITLECSQTMGHDKMYWYQQDPGMELHLIHYSYGVNSTEKGDLSSESTVSRIRTEHFPLTLESARPSHTSQYLCASSEYPGTGHFFFGQGTRLTVV.

This rearrangement joins TRBV12-3 or TRBV12-4 to TRBJ2-7; D unresolved. CDR3 size: 15 residues. Trimming shortened V by 5 bases and J by 0 bases, and 14 bases separated the two germline ends. CDR3 protein: CASSAPGYSSYEQYF. Here the CDR3 DNA reads TGTGCCAGCAGTGCCCCCGGATATAGCTCCTACGAGCAGTACTTC.

V and J are TRBV12-3 or TRBV12-4 and TRBJ2-3; D uncertain. There are 15 residues in the CDR3. Trimming left V 5 bases short and J 3 bases short, with 15 bases between. This CDR3 is CASSTREEATDTQYF. The CDR3, as DNA: TGTGCCAGCAGTACCCGCGAGGAAGCGACAGATACGCAGTATTTT.

The chain has TRBV5-1 and TRBJ2-5; D possibly corresponds to TRBD2 (6 bases). Germline CDR1 is SGHRS and CDR2 is YFSETQ. This CDR3 contains 14 residues. Trimming took off 4 bases at V and 3 bases at J, with 13 bases between the two ends. CDR3 coding DNA: TGCGCCAGCAGCATGGAGGGCAGCAAAGAGACCCAGTACTTC. It specifies CASSMEGSKETQYF.

The chain links TRBV6-5 to TRBJ2-7; a possible D gene is TRBD2 (6 bases). This CDR3 has 15 amino acids. V was clipped by 2 bases and J by 2 bases, with 13 bases between them. Germline CDR1 MNHEY, CDR2 SVGAGI. Here the CDR3 reads CASSYGGASTYEQYF. CDR3 coding DNA: TGTGCCAGCAGTTACGGCGGGGCATCTACCTACGAGCAGTACTTC.

Here the CDR3 reads CASSPRTGGSPLHF. The CDR3, as DNA: TGTGCCAGCAGCCCTCGGACAGGAGGATCACCCCTCCACTTT. This chain links TRBV11-2 with TRBJ1-6; TRBD1 agrees at 7 bases. Unmatched junction bases numbered 8, after V lost 5 bases and J lost 10 bases. CDR3 length: 14 amino acids. Germline V CDR1 and CDR2: SGHAT, FQNNGV.

This clonotype was seen a single time. The chain recombines TRBV5-1 with TRBJ2-1; 7 bases line up with TRBD1. The CDR3 runs to 16 residues. The J segment lost 10 bases and the V segment lost 3 bases, leaving 16 bases of the junction unmatched. Per germline, CDR1 SGHRS and CDR2 YFSETQ. The CDR3 sequence is CASSYFDRAANYEQFF. DNA for the CDR3: TGCGCCAGCAGCTACTTCGACAGGGCAGCAAACTACGAGCAGTTCTTC.

The V gene is TRBV20-1, the J gene TRBJ1-1, with TRBD1 as a possible D gene (5 bases). V was clipped by 1 base and J by 4 bases, with 10 bases between them. The germline CDR1 and CDR2 sequences are DFQATT and SNEGSKA (reference sequence). The CDR3 is made up of 13 amino acids. The CDR3 bases are TGCAGTGCTAGAGCGGGGGGGGGCACTGAAGCTTTCTTT. This gives the protein CSARAGGGTEAFF.

This clonotype was seen a few times. Written as DNA, the CDR3 is TGTGCCAGCATGGGCGGGGGGAGAAATGAGCAGTTCTTC. Encoded protein: CASMGGGRNEQFF. The V and J genes are TRBV27 and TRBJ2-1, with 8 nucleotides matching TRBD2. The CDR3 runs 13 residues. Looked up from germline, CDR1 is MNHEY and CDR2 is SMNVEV (reference sequence). The ends lost 7 bases at V and 7 bases at J; junction bases unmatched: 6.

This clonotype has just a few counts. This rearrangement joins TRBV27 to TRBJ2-1; D is ambiguous. V dropped 3 bases and J dropped 7 bases, with 7 bases sitting between them. This CDR3 spans 12 amino acids. The germline V gene encodes CDR1 MNHEY and CDR2 SMNVEV (reference sequence). CDR3 coding DNA: TGTGCCAGCAGTTTCCCCGGGAATGAGCAGTTCTTC. It specifies CASSFPGNEQFF.

Of note for this clonotype: A junction end diverges from the germline sequence, so it may reflect a read error. This chain uses TRBV6-1 with TRBJ2-1, with TRBD2 matching 10 bases. CDR1 is MNHNS and CDR2 is SASEGT in the germline V gene. There are 17 residues in the CDR3. The CDR3 here is CATSDLGGLADYNEQFF. In DNA, the CDR3 is TGTGCCACCAGTGATTTGGGAGGACTAGCGGACTACAATGAGCAGTTCTTC.

The sample holds a few counts of this clonotype. The genes are TRBV6-1 and TRBJ2-7; tentative D call: TRBD2 (6 bases). Looked up from germline, CDR1 is MNHNS and CDR2 is SASEGT. The CDR3 loop spans 14 amino acids. Trimming removed 1 base from V and 4 bases from J, with 11 bases in between. The chain's CDR3 is CASSEGGLRYEQYF. Here the CDR3 DNA reads TGTGCCAGCAGTGAAGGGGGACTCCGATACGAGCAGTACTTC.

Details on this clonotype: A much larger clone sits a single nucleotide away, making a read error possible. The chain joins TRBV11-2 to TRBJ1-6; D remains ambiguous. This CDR3 is 14 amino acids long. Germline V gene data show CDR1 as SGHAT and CDR2 as FQNNGV. As DNA, the CDR3 is TGTGCCAGCAGCTTCCGGGGTCGGAATTTACCCCTCCACTTT. This gives the protein CASSFRGRNLPLHF.

This chain joins TRBV5-1 and TRBJ1-4; tentative D call: TRBD1 (6 bases). Trimming cost V 0 bases and J 8 bases, with 11 bases left between them. The CDR3 has 14 amino acids. Germline CDR1 and CDR2: SGHRS and YFSETQ. CDR3 coding DNA: TGCGCCAGCAGCTTGGGGGGGGCGAAGGAAAAACTGTTTTTT. Protein: CASSLGGAKEKLFF.

This clonotype was detected only a few times. V and J are TRBV2 and TRBJ1-6; D unclear. The CDR3 length is 15 residues. Germline CDR1 and CDR2: SNHLY and FYNNEI. The V gene lost 4 bases and the J gene lost 9 bases, with 16 bases spanning the gap. The CDR3 loop reads CASSVEEGSSSPLHF. CDR3 sequence (DNA): TGTGCCAGCAGTGTTGAAGAGGGTTCATCTTCACCCCTCCACTTT.

The chain combines TRBV5-6 with TRBJ2-2; TRBD2 aligns across 8 bases. V lost 4 bases and J lost 4; bases outside the gene matches: 9. Germline V gene lookup returns CDR1 SGHDT and CDR2 YYEEEE. The CDR3 is made up of 16 amino acids. In DNA, the CDR3 is TGTGCCAGCAGCCGGGGGGGCCCGCTCAGCACCGGGGAGCTGTTTTTT. Translating gives CASSRGGPLSTGELFF.